Each of the 2 T cell receptor beta chains below was sequenced from the same sample in a study of beta chain features in type 1 diabetes. The sequenced template was cDNA made from the entire isolated RNA. Produced via immunoSEQ multiplex PCR; TCRdb's table is partial and in-frame only. The data show 4,500 to 7,000 clones, with around 75% seen just once and over 2% held by the top ten. The sample comprised Tregs from blood. The source is a man aged 18 to 29 in good health.

The chain combines TRBV7-2 with TRBJ2-3; 12 bases align to TRBD2. The ends lost 4 bases at V and 2 bases at J; junction bases unmatched: 4. CDR1 is SGHTA, CDR2 FQGNSA, per germline. The CDR3 has 16 amino acids. The CDR3 sequence is CASSYRLAGVTDTQYF. The CDR3 DNA is TGTGCCAGCAGCTACAGACTAGCGGGGGTCACAGATACGCAGTATTTT.

The rearrangement uses TRBV2 and TRBJ2-7; 10 positions agree with TRBD1. V gave up 8 bases and J gave up 6 bases; unmatched junction bases: 7. Per germline, CDR1 SNHLY and CDR2 FYNNEI. The CDR3 extends over 13 amino acids. The CDR3 nucleotides read TGTGCCAGCCTGCGACAGGGGGCCGGCGAGCAGTACTTC. This sequence encodes CASLRQGAGEQYF. The full variable domain, rest sourced from reference TRBV2 and TRBJ2-7, is EPEVTQTPSHQVTQMGQEVILRCVPISNHLYFYWYRQILGQKVEFLVSFYNNEISEKSEIFDDQFSVERPDGSNFTLKIRSTKLEDSAMYFCASLRQGAGEQYFGPGTRLTVT.